Sequencing of this T cell receptor (beta chain) was carried out in a study of early T cells in non-severe SARS-CoV-2 infection (dated by TCRdb to the early 2020s). Looking at the study overall: Because TCR sequencing was done on bulk RNA from unsorted whole blood, the alpha and beta chains could not be paired.

The table lists this clonotype with many counts. Its target antigen remains unknown. Qualities for individual bases were not recorded, and no much larger clone is one base off. General study outcomes and caveats: VDJdb matching was skewed toward anti-spike CD8 responses and likely underestimated virus-specific expansions by missing private and CD4 specificities.

The CDR3 starts with the cysteine, ends with the phenylalanine, and has 14 residues. Just CDR3 DNA is preserved here, 42 bases in frame from base 1. V is clipped by 0 bases and J by 3 bases, and the sequence between their germline boundaries is 7 bases long. CDR1 and CDR2, per the germline V gene, are SGHRS and YFSETQ. The library was generated by 5' RACE. For sequencing, a NextSeq 500 was employed. In the TCR library protocol, unique molecular identifiers were attached to individual cDNA molecules to correct for PCR bias and sequencing error. TCR alpha and beta chains were both sequenced, and the abundances of alpha and beta sequences in each sample were closely correlated with each other. Turning to the authors' computational methods: Decombinator V4 was used to annotate the V gene, J gene and CDR3 of the TCR sequences. Expanded TCRs were defined as changing significantly between any two time points under a Poisson model with p below 0.0001. TCR abundances were normalised to the total number of TCRs sequenced in each sample and reported as counts per million. TRAV1-2 paired with TRAJ12, TRAJ20 or TRAJ33 defined MAIT TCRs, while TRAV10 paired with TRAJ18 defined iNKT TCRs. A search of VDJdb, accessed on 1 November 2021, was run for TCRs annotated to CMV, EBV and SARS-CoV-2, with TCRs annotated for multiple antigens excluded. TCRdb reworked the public reads: Q25 trimming with fastp, MiXCR clone assembly, productive beta chains retained. Every CDR3 protein is listed once, alongside the most common genes and DNA of its rows. These V and J calls rely on TCRdb rather than the paper's analysis. The sample table records 25,000 to 35,000 distinct CDR3 sequences; about 3% of these occur just once. 0.55% to 0.9% of the sample comes from the top ten.

The study was a case-control design nested within a healthcare worker cohort in London, UK, with weekly nasopharyngeal swab PCR tests and blood sampling. Healthcare workers were enrolled in the week of the UK lockdown, from 23 to 31 March 2020, and were followed every week for up to roughly 15 weeks. In this chain, TRBV5-1 is recombined with TRBJ2-1; the D gene is not confidently resolved. The clonotype originates from an adult who was a healthcare worker with PCR-confirmed SARS-CoV-2 infection or an uninfected control (not recorded which). Sequenced material: whole blood. The DNA sequence is TGCGCCAGCAGCTTGGAGGCCCGCTACAATGAGCAGTTCTTC. Its translation reads: CASSLEARYNEQFF.